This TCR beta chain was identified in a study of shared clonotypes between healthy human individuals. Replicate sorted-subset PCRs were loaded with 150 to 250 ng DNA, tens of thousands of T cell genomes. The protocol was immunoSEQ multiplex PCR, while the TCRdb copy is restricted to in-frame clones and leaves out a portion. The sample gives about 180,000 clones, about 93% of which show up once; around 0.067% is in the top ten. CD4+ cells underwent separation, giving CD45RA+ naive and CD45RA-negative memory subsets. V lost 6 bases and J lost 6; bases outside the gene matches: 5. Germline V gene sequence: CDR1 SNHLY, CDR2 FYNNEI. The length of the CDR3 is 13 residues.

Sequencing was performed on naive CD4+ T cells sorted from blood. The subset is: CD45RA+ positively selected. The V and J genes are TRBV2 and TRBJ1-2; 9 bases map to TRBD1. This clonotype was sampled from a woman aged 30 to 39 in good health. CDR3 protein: CASRETGGDGYTF. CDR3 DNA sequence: TGTGCCAGCAGGGAGACAGGGGGAGATGGCTACACCTTC.